Listed below are T cell receptor beta chains from one sample, sequenced in a study of identical twins. TCRdb redid the calling of the 5' RACE reads with MiXCR, one entry per CDR3 protein. The sample contains 400,000 to 650,000 distinct CDR3 sequences, around 20% of which appear only once. This sample was also put to use in a study of T cells expressing NK-cell markers.

The sample consisted of CD4+ T cells sorted from blood. The receptors here all came from a woman in her late teens or twenties in good health. Both conserved end residues are part of each CDR3. A D gene is named only where the DNA matches it firmly. Expanded clones get a size class; other rows say once, few or many, or leave the size out.

DNA: TGTGCCAGCACCCTCACTAGCGCCAGCTCCTACAATGAGCACTTCTTC
CDR3: CASTLTSASSYNEHFF
D: TRBD2
V: TRBV6-1
size: -
J: TRBJ2-1

DNA: TGCGCCAGCAGTGACCCGGGAGGATGGATTTTCTCCTACGAGCAGTACTTC
CDR3: CASSDPGGWIFSYEQYF
D: TRBD2
V: TRBV10-2
size: -
J: TRBJ2-7

DNA: TGTGCCAGCAGTGAAGGGTGGCCTGTCTACGAGCAGTACTTC
CDR3: CASSEGWPVYEQYF
D: -
V: TRBV6-1
size: -
J: TRBJ2-7

DNA: TGTGCCAGCCCCCGATCCGGTGCGAGGAACACCGGGGAGCTGTTTTTT
CDR3: CASPRSGARNTGELFF
D: -
V: TRBV7-2
size: few
J: TRBJ2-2

DNA: TGTGCCAGCAGTTACTCGGGACTAGCGGAGGGCGAGCAGTACTTC
CDR3: CASSYSGLAEGEQYF
D: TRBD2
V: TRBV6-5
size: -
J: TRBJ2-7

DNA: TGCAGTGCTAGTTTGCAGGGTGGTTATTCACCCCTCCACTTT
CDR3: CSASLQGGYSPLHF
D: -
V: TRBV20-1
size: few
J: TRBJ1-6

DNA: TGTGCCAGCAGCCGAGGGCCCGACTACGAGCAGTACTTC
CDR3: CASSRGPDYEQYF
D: -
V: TRBV11-3
size: -
J: TRBJ2-7

DNA: TGCAGCGCGACAGCTAAGAACACCGGGGAGCTGTTTTTT
CDR3: CSATAKNTGELFF
D: -
V: TRBV29-1
size: few
J: TRBJ2-2

DNA: TGCAGTGCCCCTGGGACAGGGGGCGATTCACCCCTCCACTTT
CDR3: CSAPGTGGDSPLHF
D: TRBD1
V: TRBV20-1
size: few
J: TRBJ1-6

DNA: TGTGCCAGCAGACTTAGGACAGGGTTCTACGAGCAGTACTTC
CDR3: CASRLRTGFYEQYF
D: TRBD1
V: TRBV7-2
size: few
J: TRBJ2-7

DNA: TGTGCCAGCAGCCGGACTAGCGGGATCTACAATGAGCAGTTCTTC
CDR3: CASSRTSGIYNEQFF
D: TRBD2
V: TRBV6-2/TRBV6-3
size: few
J: TRBJ2-1

DNA: TGCAGTGCTATTCTGGCGTCCGGTTATGGGTATGAGCAGTTCTTC
CDR3: CSAILASGYGYEQFF
D: -
V: TRBV20-1
size: few
J: TRBJ2-1

DNA: TGTGCCAGCAGCGCATTAACTAGCGGCACCGGGGAGCTGTTTTTT
CDR3: CASSALTSGTGELFF
D: TRBD2
V: TRBV9
size: -
J: TRBJ2-2

DNA: TGTGCCAGCAGCTCACTAGCGGGAGGGCCCTACGAGCAGTACTTC
CDR3: CASSSLAGGPYEQYF
D: TRBD2
V: TRBV7-2
size: many
J: TRBJ2-7

DNA: TGCAGTGCTCCCGGCGTCCCCACCTCCTACGAGCAGTACTTC
CDR3: CSAPGVPTSYEQYF
D: -
V: TRBV20-1
size: few
J: TRBJ2-7

DNA: TGTGCCAGCAGCTTGGCCTTGGGTAGCGCGGTGACCCACGAGCAGTACTTC
CDR3: CASSLALGSAVTHEQYF
D: -
V: TRBV5-6
size: few
J: TRBJ2-7

DNA: TGTGCCAGCAGCTTGGAGGGGAGCCAAGAGACCCAGTACTTC
CDR3: CASSLEGSQETQYF
D: -
V: TRBV7-8
size: -
J: TRBJ2-5

DNA: TGTGCCAGCAGCTTAGCGTCGGGGATGAATGAGCAGTTCTTC
CDR3: CASSLASGMNEQFF
D: -
V: TRBV7-2
size: -
J: TRBJ2-1

DNA: TGTGCCAGCAGTGAACGGGGGGGCCATTCTGATACGCAGTATTTT
CDR3: CASSERGGHSDTQYF
D: TRBD2
V: TRBV2
size: -
J: TRBJ2-3

DNA: TGTGCCAGCAGTTCCAGGGGGCATAGTGGCTACACCTTC
CDR3: CASSSRGHSGYTF
D: TRBD1
V: TRBV12-3/TRBV12-4
size: many
J: TRBJ1-2

DNA: TGTGCCAGCAGCCTCGCTCCGGACGGGGATTCACCCCTCCACTTT
CDR3: CASSLAPDGDSPLHF
D: -
V: TRBV5-5
size: -
J: TRBJ1-6

DNA: TGTGCCAGCAGTCTCGTGGCTCGGAGCTCTGGGGCCAACGTCCTGACTTTC
CDR3: CASSLVARSSGANVLTF
D: -
V: TRBV2
size: -
J: TRBJ2-6

DNA: TGTGCCAGCATGGGGGGAAACACAGATACGCAGTATTTT
CDR3: CASMGGNTDTQYF
D: -
V: TRBV3-1
size: -
J: TRBJ2-3

DNA: TGCGCCAGCAGTCGCGGGGGGGCCGCTGTGAACACTGAAGCTTTCTTT
CDR3: CASSRGGAAVNTEAFF
D: -
V: TRBV5-1
size: -
J: TRBJ1-1

DNA: TGCAGTGCTCCCCGAATAAGCGCCTACGAGCAGTACTTC
CDR3: CSAPRISAYEQYF
D: -
V: TRBV20-1
size: -
J: TRBJ2-7

DNA: TGTGCCAGCAGTCGACAGACCAATCAGCCCCAGCATTTT
CDR3: CASSRQTNQPQHF
D: -
V: TRBV12-3/TRBV12-4
size: -
J: TRBJ1-5

DNA: TGTGGCAGCAGCGTAGAGGGTTCACTGAACACTGAAGCTTTCTTT
CDR3: CGSSVEGSLNTEAFF
D: -
V: TRBV9
size: -
J: TRBJ1-1

DNA: TGCAGCGCCAAAGCGGTCAGATACAATGAGCAGTTCTTC
CDR3: CSAKAVRYNEQFF
D: -
V: TRBV29-1
size: -
J: TRBJ2-1

DNA: TGTGCCAGCAGCTTTCGGGAGAAGAACACCGGGGAGCTGTTTTTT
CDR3: CASSFREKNTGELFF
D: -
V: TRBV7-9
size: few
J: TRBJ2-2

DNA: TGTGCCAGCAGTTCTCGACTAGCGGGAGGTGAGCAGTTCTTC
CDR3: CASSSRLAGGEQFF
D: TRBD2
V: TRBV7-2
size: few
J: TRBJ2-1

DNA: TGTGCCAGCAGCAGGGTCTATAATTCACCCCTCCACTTT
CDR3: CASSRVYNSPLHF
D: -
V: TRBV21-1
size: few
J: TRBJ1-6

DNA: TGTGCCAGCTCACCACGGGAGGCCGAGCAGTACTTC
CDR3: CASSPREAEQYF
D: -
V: TRBV18
size: few
J: TRBJ2-7

DNA: TGTGCCAGCAGCTGGGCCGGCCCCAACTACGAGCAGTACTTC
CDR3: CASSWAGPNYEQYF
D: -
V: TRBV7-8
size: -
J: TRBJ2-7

DNA: TGCAGTGCTAGAGATGGGAGCGGGGGCGGGAGGGCCTACAATGAGCAGTTCTTC
CDR3: CSARDGSGGGRAYNEQFF
D: TRBD2
V: TRBV20-1
size: -
J: TRBJ2-1

DNA: TGTGCCATCAGTGATGCGGGGGTCGGGAACGCCTACGAGCAGTACTTC
CDR3: CAISDAGVGNAYEQYF
D: TRBD2
V: TRBV10-3
size: -
J: TRBJ2-7

DNA: TGTGCCAGCAGCTTAGAGGTGACAGGGGCTTTTCAGGCTGAAGCTTTCTTT
CDR3: CASSLEVTGAFQAEAFF
D: TRBD1
V: TRBV7-9
size: -
J: TRBJ1-1

DNA: TGCAGTGCCCGAATAGTAGCGAATGAAAAACTGTTTTTT
CDR3: CSARIVANEKLFF
D: -
V: TRBV20-1
size: -
J: TRBJ1-4

DNA: TGCAGTGCTAGAGATCGACGGCTCTCCTATAATTCACCCCTCCACTTT
CDR3: CSARDRRLSYNSPLHF
D: -
V: TRBV20-1
size: few
J: TRBJ1-6

DNA: TGTGCCAGCTCACTAAATGACGCTAGCACAGATACGCAGTATTTT
CDR3: CASSLNDASTDTQYF
D: -
V: TRBV18
size: -
J: TRBJ2-3

DNA: TGCAGTGCGTACGACAGCCACGAGCAGTACTTC
CDR3: CSAYDSHEQYF
D: -
V: TRBV20-1
size: -
J: TRBJ2-7

DNA: TGTGCCAGCAGCCTAGGTTTGAACAGGTACAATGAGCAGTTCTTC
CDR3: CASSLGLNRYNEQFF
D: -
V: TRBV3-1
size: few
J: TRBJ2-1

DNA: TGTGCCAGCAGCTCCTCGACTGGGAATGAGCAGTTCTTC
CDR3: CASSSSTGNEQFF
D: -
V: TRBV11-2
size: -
J: TRBJ2-1

DNA: TGCAGTACCGGGACTAGCGGGGCTAACACAGATACGCAGTATTTT
CDR3: CSTGTSGANTDTQYF
D: TRBD2
V: TRBV20-1
size: many
J: TRBJ2-3

DNA: TGTGCCAGCAGCCTAGGGGACACCACAGATACGCAGTATTTT
CDR3: CASSLGDTTDTQYF
D: -
V: TRBV9
size: few
J: TRBJ2-3

DNA: TGCAGTGCTCCCGTCCAGGGGGCAGGAGAGACCCAGTACTTC
CDR3: CSAPVQGAGETQYF
D: TRBD1
V: TRBV20-1
size: -
J: TRBJ2-5